The 28 T cell receptor beta chains in this list originate from one sample, sequenced in a study of tumor and adjacent non-tumor tissue in lung cancer. The library came from three nested PCR rounds adapted from ARM-PCR protocols. MiXCR, run by TCRdb on the multiplex PCR reads, gives a single entry per CDR3 protein. The sample contains 220,000 or so distinct CDR3 sequences, less than 80% of which appear only once. The template was RNA from unsorted bulk tissue. The sample comprised lung tumor tissue. The receptors originated from a man between 60 and 70 years old with non-small cell lung cancer.

As regards this clonotype: A much larger clone differs from this one at a single base, so this may be a read error. The V and J genes are TRBV20-1 and TRBJ2-1; D gene uncertain. Trimming pared 2 bases from V and 6 bases from J, leaving 11 bases between. CDR3 length: 13 amino acids. Germline V CDR1 and CDR2: DFQATT, SNEGSKA (reference sequence). CDR3 bases: TGCAGTGCTAGACGGACCAACCCCAATGAGCAGTTCTTC. Its translation is CSARRTNPNEQFF.

A word on this clonotype: One end of the junction is discordant with germline, which a read error may explain. This rearrangement joins TRBV6-6 to TRBJ2-5; TRBD1 is a possible D gene (6 bases). Germline CDR1 is MNHNY and CDR2 is SVGAGI (reference sequence). The CDR3 runs 12 residues. The DNA of the CDR3 is TGTGCCATCAGTTTCTTAACAGGGCAACGGTACTTC. It yields the protein CAISFLTGQRYF.

A word on this clonotype: Sequence at one end of the junction differs from germline and may be a read error. The V and J genes are TRBV20-1 and TRBJ2-3; D remains unclear. There are 14 residues in the CDR3. Germline V CDR1 and CDR2: DFQATT, SNEGSKA (reference sequence). CDR3 loop: CSASSDSGTDTQYF. The CDR3 DNA follows: TGCAGTGCTAGCTCGGATTCAGGCACAGATACGCAATATTTT.

The chain uses TRBV4-3 and TRBJ2-3, with a possible D match to TRBD2 (6 bases). With 0 bases removed from V and 2 bases from J, the gap between germline ends came to 12 bases. Germline CDR1 and CDR2: LGHNA and YSLEER. CDR3 length: 16 amino acids. The CDR3 DNA sequence: TGCGCCAGCAGCCAAGATAGGACTACTTCCACAGATACGCAGTATTTT. This encodes CASSQDRTTSTDTQYF.

Turning to this clonotype: This could be a read error, since a much larger clone is one nucleotide away. V is TRBV20-1 and J is TRBJ2-2; tentatively, D is TRBD2 (5 bases). Germline V CDR1 and CDR2: DFQATT, SNEGSKA (reference sequence). This CDR3 is built from 14 residues. DNA of the CDR3: TGCAGTGCTCCCGGACTGGCGAACAGCGGGGAGCTGTTTTTT. It codes for CSAPGLANSGELFF.

This clonotype was seen many times. The chain is built from TRBV29-1 and TRBJ2-3; 12 bases fit TRBD2. Per germline, CDR1 SQVTM and CDR2 ANQGSEA. J gave up 3 bases and V 8 bases, and 6 bases lay outside the gene matches. The CDR3 is made up of 14 amino acids. CDR3 coding DNA: TGCAGCTTCAGTCTAGCGGGGGGGACAGATACGCAGTATTTT. This gives the protein CSFSLAGGTDTQYF.

As for this clonotype: The conserved final phenylalanine or tryptophan is absent from the CDR3, which likely points to a read error. The chain employs TRBV11-3 and TRBJ1-2; D unclear. There are 16 residues in the CDR3. V was cut by 6 bases and J by 0 bases, with 17 bases left in between. CDR1 SGHNT and CDR2 YENEEA come from the germline V gene. The CDR3 region is CASSPGQAASNYGYTC. The CDR3 nucleotides read TGTGCCAGCAGTCCCGGGCAGGCCGCATCTAACTATGGCTACACCTGC.

About this clonotype itself: One junction end does not reproduce the germline sequence, and a read error may be involved. The chain carries TRBV20-1 and TRBJ2-3, with 10 bases identical to TRBD2. The CDR3 contains 16 residues. Looked up from germline, CDR1 is DFQATT and CDR2 is SNEGSKA (reference sequence). The DNA for the CDR3 is TGCAGAGCTAACCCCATAGCGGGGGGTAGCACAGATACGCAGTATTTT. Translating gives CRANPIAGGSTDTQYF.

Remarks on this clonotype: A much larger clone lies a single base off, so this may be a read error. The chain carries TRBV4-2 and TRBJ2-1, with TRBD2 matching over 9 bases. This CDR3 comprises 16 residues. CDR1 LGHNA and CDR2 YNFKEQ come from the germline V gene. V was pared by 6 bases and J by 7 bases, with 13 bases of the junction left unmatched. The CDR3 DNA follows: TGTGCCAGCAGATCATCTAGCGGGATGGCGGCGAATGAGCAGTTCTTC. Translated: CASRSSSGMAANEQFF.

This clonotype was found many times. The chain has TRBV20-1 and TRBJ2-7; D perhaps matches TRBD2 (6 bases). CDR3 length: 12 amino acids. The germline CDR1 and CDR2 sequences are DFQATT and SNEGSKA (reference sequence). The V and J ends lost 5 bases and 9 bases respectively, with 17 bases between them. CDR3 nucleotide sequence: TGCAGTGCTCTTCCTGACGAGGGACTGCAGTACTTC. It yields the protein CSALPDEGLQYF.

This clonotype was seen only once. A much larger clone differs from this one at a single base, so this may be a read error. The chain uses TRBV6-6 and TRBJ1-1; D unclear. The germline V gene has CDR1 MNHNY and CDR2 SVGAGI (reference sequence). This CDR3 contains 14 residues. CDR3 sequence: CASSYHQEYTETFF. As DNA, the CDR3 is TGTGCCAGCAGTTACCATCAGGAGTACACTGAAACTTTCTTT.

With respect to this clonotype: Since a much larger clone is just one base distant, this may be a read error. The chain carries TRBV20-1 and TRBJ1-5, with D possibly TRBD1 on 5 matching bases. The CDR3 extends over 14 amino acids. Deletions cut 3 bases from V and 6 bases from J, with 15 bases between. Germline loops: CDR1 DFQATT, CDR2 SNEGSKA (reference sequence). Here the CDR3 DNA reads TGCAGTGCTAGCGGTGGACATGGTGGTCAGCCCCAGCATTTT. It yields the protein CSASGGHGGQPQHF.

The sample holds many counts of this clonotype. CDR3 amino acids: CASSLERPGQLRYGYTF. The CDR3 nucleotides are TGTGCCAGCAGCTTAGAACGCCCGGGACAATTAAGATATGGCTACACCTTC. This chain uses TRBV7-9 with TRBJ1-2; TRBD1 is a possible D gene (6 bases). CDR3 length equals 17 residues. Trimming shortened V by 1 base and J by 5 bases, and 20 bases separated the two germline ends. From germline, CDR1 is SEHNR and CDR2 FQNEAQ (reference sequence).

The table lists this clonotype with a few counts. The V gene is TRBV30, the J gene TRBJ2-4, with no clear D. V lost 1 base to trimming and J lost 0 bases, with 10 bases between them. CDR1 is GTSNPN, CDR2 SVGIG, per germline (reference sequence). The CDR3 length is 15 residues. The CDR3 loop reads CAWSEAGLAKNIQYF. As DNA, the CDR3 is TGTGCCTGGAGTGAAGCAGGATTAGCCAAAAACATTCAGTACTTC.

This clonotype was counted ten times or more. The DNA of the CDR3 is TGTGCCAGCAGTCGTTACAGGGCTCCTACGGAAAAACTGTTTTTT. The encoded protein is CASSRYRAPTEKLFF. The chain links TRBV12-3 or TRBV12-4 to TRBJ1-4; TRBD1 might be the D (6 bases). V lost 5 bases to trimming and J lost 8 bases, with 18 bases between them. The CDR3 is made up of 15 amino acids.

Note on this clonotype: This likely comes from a read error, as the CDR3 has no conserved phenylalanine or tryptophan at its end. The chain links TRBV5-6 to TRBJ2-7; D gene uncertain. V gave up 5 bases and J gave up 8 bases, with 17 bases separating them. Germline V CDR1 and CDR2: SGHDT, YYEEEE. The CDR3 is 13 amino acids. CDR3 coding DNA: TGTGCCAGCAGTCCGCCAGCCGCAAACAAGCAGTACCTC. It is translated as CASSPPAANKQYL.

With respect to this clonotype: Given a much more abundant clone one base away, this may be a read error. The chain recombines TRBV5-5 with TRBJ2-5; D might be TRBD1 (5 bases). Germline V CDR1 and CDR2: SGHKS, YYEKEE (reference sequence). The CDR3 is made up of 13 amino acids. In nucleotides, the CDR3 is TGTGCCTGCAGACGCGGACACAGAGAGACCCAGTACTTC. This encodes CACRRGHRETQYF.

A note on this clonotype: A junction end diverges from the germline sequence, so it may reflect a read error. The J gene is TRBJ2-1, the V gene TRBV20-1, with D tentatively TRBD2 (6 bases). This CDR3 is 15 amino acids long. Germline CDR1 reads DFQATT; CDR2 reads SNEGSKA (reference sequence). The CDR3 loop is CSAQPRTRTNNEQLF. Written as DNA, the CDR3 is TGCAGTGCTCAACCTAGGACAAGGACTAACAATGAGCAGCTCTTC.

This chain links TRBV5-1 with TRBJ2-1; unclear D gene. CDR3 length: 13 residues. Trimming removed 1 base at V and 8 bases at J, with 10 bases between. Germline assignment: CDR1 SGHRS and CDR2 YFSETQ. In nucleotides, the CDR3 is TGCGCCAGCAGCTTGATGAGTTCACATGAGCAGTTCTTC. Its protein is CASSLMSSHEQFF. The whole variable domain, remainder taken from reference TRBV5-1 and TRBJ2-1, is KAGVTQTPRYLIKTRGQQVTLSCSPISGHRSVSWYQQTPGQGLQFLFEYFSETQRNKGNFPGRFSGRQFSNSRSEMNVSTLELGDSALYLCASSLMSSHEQFFGPGTRLTVL.

Comments on this clonotype: The junction does not match germline at one end; this may be a read error. This rearrangement joins TRBV11-2 to TRBJ2-1, with TRBD2 identical over 10 bases. The CDR3 runs 14 residues. Germline-derived CDR1 and CDR2 are SGHAT and FQNNGV. The CDR3 spells CANSSSGGYNEKFF. The CDR3 DNA sequence: TGTGCCAACAGCTCTAGCGGGGGATACAATGAGAAGTTCTTC. The full variable domain, with the rest looked up from reference TRBV11-2 and TRBJ2-1, is EAGVAQSPRYKIIEKRQSVAFWCNPISGHATLYWYQQILGQGPKLLIQFQNNGVVDDSQLPKDRFSAERLKGVDSTLKIQPAKLEDSAVYLCANSSSGGYNEKFFGPGTRLTVL.

About this clonotype: A single base separates this from a much larger clone, so it may be a read error. CDR3 sequence (DNA): TGTGCCAGCGCCTCGGGCTCTGGGACCAACGTCCTGACTTTC. It translates to CASASGSGTNVLTF. This rearrangement joins TRBV6-5 to TRBJ2-6; D gene uncertain. In germline, CDR1 is MNHEY, CDR2 SVGAGI. The CDR3 has 14 amino acids.

This clonotype was counted many times. V usage is TRBV20-1 and J usage is TRBJ1-1, with 8 bases identical to TRBD1. The junction had 4 bases not matched to a gene; V was cut back by 6 bases and J by 1 base. Germline V gene lookup returns CDR1 DFQATT and CDR2 SNEGSKA (reference sequence). The CDR3 runs 13 residues. Here the CDR3 reads CSADRGKNTEAFF. The DNA of the CDR3 is TGCAGTGCCGACAGGGGTAAGAACACTGAAGCTTTCTTT.

V and J are TRBV11-3 and TRBJ2-3, with 9 nucleotides matching TRBD2. Losses at the gene ends were 10 bases for V and 5 bases for J; bases not matched to a gene: 16. The CDR3 is 16 amino acids. Germline V lookup: CDR1 SGHNT, CDR2 YENEEA. CDR3 DNA sequence: TGTGCCAACAGTTTACTCGCGGGGGGGTACAAAGATACGCAGTATTTT. Amino acid sequence: CANSLLAGGYKDTQYF.

Note on this clonotype: The junction departs from the called germline gene at one end, perhaps through a read error. The DNA for the CDR3 is TGTGCCGGCAGCTCACGGGACAGGGCGACTGAAGCTTTCTTT. This gives the protein CAGSSRDRATEAFF. The genes are TRBV11-1 and TRBJ1-1; TRBD1 agrees at 9 bases. The CDR3 totals 14 residues. Germline V lookup: CDR1 SGHAT, CDR2 FQDESV (reference sequence). The full variable domain, its missing parts supplied by reference TRBV11-1 and TRBJ1-1, is EAEVAQSPRYKITEKSQAVAFWCDPISGHATLYWYRQILGQGPELLVQFQDESVVDDSQLPKDRFSAERLKGVDSTLKIQPAELGDSAMYLCAGSSRDRATEAFFGQGTRLTVV.

A remark on this clonotype: A much larger clone differs from this one at a single base, so this may be a read error. In this CDR3 the conserved last residue, phenylalanine or tryptophan, is missing, so a read error is likely. V usage is TRBV29-1 and J usage is TRBJ2-4; TRBD1 might be the D (5 bases). The germline V gene encodes CDR1 SQVTM and CDR2 ANQGSEA. The V end lost 2 bases, the J end lost 7 bases, and 24 bases lay between the germline ends. CDR3 length: 17 amino acids. The CDR3 here is CSVESQWPGLEWNIQYL. Here the CDR3 DNA reads TGCAGCGTTGAATCCCAGTGGCCAGGGCTTGAGTGGAACATTCAGTACCTC.

Of note for this clonotype: An end of the junction differs from the germline gene, which may be a read error. The chain recombines TRBV6-5 with TRBJ2-2; no firm D call. Germline V gives CDR1 MNHEY, CDR2 SVGAGI. The CDR3 covers 16 residues. This chain's CDR3 is CVSSYLEKANTGELFF. The CDR3 nucleotides are TGTGTCAGCAGTTATCTAGAGAAAGCGAACACCGGGGAGCTGTTTTTT.

This chain uses TRBV12-3 or TRBV12-4 with TRBJ2-1, with 10 bases identical to TRBD2. V lost 5 bases to trimming and J lost 2 bases; unmatched junction nucleotides: 6. This CDR3 comprises 16 residues. The CDR3 spells CASSPRLAGPYNEQFF. In nucleotides, the CDR3 is TGTGCCAGCAGTCCCCGACTAGCGGGTCCCTACAATGAGCAGTTCTTC.

Concerning this clonotype: The junction does not match germline at one end; this may be a read error. The J gene is TRBJ2-7, the V gene TRBV20-1, with TRBD1 as a possible D gene (7 bases). CDR3 length: 17 residues. The germline gives CDR1 DFQATT, CDR2 SNEGSKA (reference sequence). The CDR3, as DNA: TGCAGTGCTATCATCCCCCGCTACAGGGGTATGGACTACGAGCGGTGCTTC. Protein sequence: CSAIIPRYRGMDYERCF.